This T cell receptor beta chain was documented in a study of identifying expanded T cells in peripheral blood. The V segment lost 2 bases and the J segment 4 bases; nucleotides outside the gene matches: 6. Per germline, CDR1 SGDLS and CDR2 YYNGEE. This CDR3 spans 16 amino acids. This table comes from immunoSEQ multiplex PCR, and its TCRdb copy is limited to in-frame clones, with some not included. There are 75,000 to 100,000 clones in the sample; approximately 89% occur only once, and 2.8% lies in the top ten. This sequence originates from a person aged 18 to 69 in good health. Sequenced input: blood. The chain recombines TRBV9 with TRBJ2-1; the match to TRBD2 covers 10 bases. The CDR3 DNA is TGTGCCAGCAGCGTTCTAGCGGGGGCGGAATACAATGAGCAGTTCTTC. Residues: CASSVLAGAEYNEQFF.